This T cell receptor beta chain was recovered during a study of graft-versus-host responses after intestinal transplantation (dated by TCRdb to about 2021). Regarding the complete study: The transplants that recipients received were multivisceral, liver-intestinal, or isolated intestinal. Every recipient was given anti-thymocyte globulin induction, then maintenance tacrolimus and steroids for around three years. Alloreactive clones were identified by sequencing pre-transplant mixed lymphocyte reaction products and comparing them with unstimulated pre-transplant donor and recipient T cells. Donor T cell macrochimerism was defined as a peak of at least 4% donor T cells among recipient peripheral blood mononuclear cells. Instead of going to the commercial service, samples from a few later patients were sequenced in-house on an Illumina MiSeq and processed with MiXCR. The cohort enrolled fewer than 25 intestinal transplant recipients including one retransplant, and a few patients lacking pretransplant specimens were excluded. After intestinal transplantation, graft-versus-host and host-versus-graft alloreactive T cell clones in the graft, circulation and bone marrow were tracked using bulk TCR-beta CDR3 sequencing.

Worth noting for this clone: Its antigen specificity is not known. Within one base of it there is no much larger clone, and no base qualities were kept.

Study-wide conclusions, independent of this receptor: Conclusions were limited by the relatively low number and heterogeneity of intestinal transplant patients. GvH clones were detected in recipient bone marrow, and some appeared earlier in ileal mucosa or blood, consistent with an intestinal mucosal origin. In the allografts of patients with donor T cell macrochimerism, GvH to HvG T cell clonal ratios were high. Peak levels of circulating GvH clones were associated with declines in HvG clones early after transplant.

The library was prepared using the immunoSEQ multiplex PCR assay. For most patients, genomic DNA was isolated using the Qiagen DNeasy Blood and Tissue Kit and was shipped frozen to Adaptive Biotechnologies for TCR sequencing. For most patients, high-throughput TCR-beta CDR3 sequencing of genomic DNA was performed by Adaptive Biotechnologies. In the authors' own workflow: Adaptive's ImmunoSEQ software was the source of the TCR sequencing data for 15 to 20 patients, while three other patients were processed with MiXCR and VDJtools. To correct CD4 versus CD8 sorting errors, sequences present in both subsets at a frequency ratio below 5:1 were removed. Because the origin of CDR3 nucleotide sequences shared between donor and recipient could not be assigned, those sequences were removed. At least 2-fold expansion over unstimulated cells and a minimum CFSE-low frequency of 0.002% (template counts) or 0.001% (read counts) were required for clones to be classified as alloreactive. A clone was considered mappable if detected in the sequenced pre-transplant spleen, lymph node, or MLR CFSE-low populations of the donor or recipient. Cumulative frequency of alloreactive clones was calculated as a percentage of all sequences weighted by copy number. Drawn from immuneACCESS, this table holds only the in-frame rearrangements with V and J called that TCRdb kept. Clones are partly lost; checked studies trace under half to an unresolved V gene and leave the rest unexplained. V, J and clone size were drawn from that table, and D and trimming were deduced from the DNA. This sample holds around 89,000 clones; 85% to 95% were observed only once. Jointly, the top ten make up roughly 0.43% of the sample.

The time point label, as the study defines it: cells obtained before transplantation from donor or recipient. CD3+CD4+ and CD3+CD8+ populations were FACS-sorted from unstimulated pre-transplant donor and recipient cells taken from spleen or lymph nodes. The source is a human donor who was the organ donor for an intestinal transplant. The sequences come from unstimulated CD8+ T cells sorted from spleen or lymph node cells, collected before transplant.

The CDR3 reads CASSSGSGQLISNQPQHF. The nucleotides read TGTGCCAGCAGTTCGGGGAGCGGACAGCTTATTAGCAATCAGCCCCAGCATTTT. The rearrangement combines TRBV28 with TRBJ1-5; TRBD1 is possibly the D segment (6 matching bases). Sequences MDHEN (CDR1) and SYDVKM (CDR2) are obtained from the germline V gene. The CDR3 runs 18 residues from the cysteine to the phenylalanine. This entry keeps only the CDR3 DNA: 54 bases, framed from base 1. V was cut back by 4 bases and J by 0 bases, leaving a gap of 19 bases between them.